The source of this T cell receptor beta chain is a study of blood T cells in healthy people across ages. The germline V gene encodes CDR1 SGHDT and CDR2 YYEEEE. The V gene lost 4 bases and the J gene lost 7 bases, with 15 bases spanning the gap. This CDR3 comprises 14 residues. Primed by a sample-barcoded 5' primer and a J-beta primer mix, a second PCR proceeded for about 7 to 12 cycles. In TCRdb, the 5' RACE reads were re-called with MiXCR into one record per CDR3 protein. The sample has approximately 1.5 million distinct CDR3 sequences; about 45% are singletons. RNA extraction gave at least 5 micrograms of total RNA per sample.

Sequenced: blood. The J gene is TRBJ1-5, the V gene TRBV5-6; a possible D gene is TRBD1 (6 bases). The receptor's source is a woman under 30 in good health. The CDR3 protein is CASSIQGYQQPQHF. CDR3 sequence (DNA): TGTGCCAGCAGCATACAGGGATATCAACAGCCCCAGCATTTT. Full variable domain (missing parts from reference TRBV5-6 and TRBJ1-5): DAGVTQSPTHLIKTRGQQVTLRCSPKSGHDTVSWYQQALGQGPQFIFQYYEEEERQRGNFPDRFSGHQFPNYSSELNVNALLLGDSALYLCASSIQGYQQPQHFGDGTRLSIL.